This T cell receptor beta chain was observed in a study of blood T cell repertoires in COVID-19. Germline CDR1 is SGDLS and CDR2 is YYNGEE. The CDR3 consists of 14 residues. V shed 4 bases and J shed 0 bases, with 8 bases lying between them. Authors' methods: Estimates of nucleated cell counts were drawn from the amplification of reference gene primers. The table came from immunoSEQ multiplex PCR; TCRdb's copy has only in-frame clones and leaves some out. That table is the source of V, J and clone size, and D and trimming were worked out from the DNA. The sample includes 130,000 to 150,000 clones, around 80% seen only once; the top ten take about an eighth.

V usage is TRBV9 and J usage is TRBJ2-4; D remains ambiguous. The specimen sequenced was peripheral blood. The clonotype originates from a man older than 75 with acute or convalescent COVID-19. CDR3 nucleotides: TGTGCCAGCAGCTCCAGTTTAGCCAAAAACATTCAGTACTTC. Residues: CASSSSLAKNIQYF.